What follows describes a single TCR beta chain. These data come from a study of cytomegalovirus exposure and HLA in healthy donors. V lost 3 bases and J lost 1, with 14 bases in between. The CDR3 is 16 residues long. In germline, CDR1 is MDHEN, CDR2 SYDVKM. The PCR contained 60 Vbeta and 13 Jbeta primers. Sequencing was performed with immunoSEQ multiplex PCR; in TCRdb, only in-frame clones are kept and a portion is missing. The specimen's table records roughly 100,000 clones. The source is a man aged 35 to 55 in good health and CMV-seronegative. The chain joins TRBV28 to TRBJ2-3, with D maybe TRBD1 (8 bases). The sequencing input was PBMCs. CDR3 DNA: TGTGCCAGCAGTTTTAGGGAGGGACAGGGCACAGATACGCAGTATTTT. It encodes CASSFREGQGTDTQYF.